This T cell receptor (beta chain) was recovered during a study of OX40 agonist ivuxolimab in advanced cancers. At the level of the study: The treatment was a fully human IgG2 OX40 agonist, ivuxolimab. Hepatocellular carcinoma, melanoma, renal cell or head and neck cancer was diagnosed in the dose-escalation patients. The patients received ivuxolimab by intravenous route every 2 weeks at 0.01 to 10 mg/kg.

Study conclusions and caveats: Also showing low normalized T-cell clonal expansion were some of the nonresponders.

This clone was recorded once. No antigen is known for it. Assay used: immunoSEQ multiplex PCR; TCRdb lists only in-frame clones, some missing. Among under 20,000 clones listed, around 80% were seen once. The CDR3 is 12 amino acids. V was clipped by 7 bases and J by 2 bases; unmatched bases: 3. Germline V gives CDR1 SQVTM, CDR2 ANQGSEA. The receptor was isolated from an adult with an advanced solid tumor such as melanoma, head and neck, liver or kidney cancer. This sample comprised CD4+ or CD8+ T cells sorted from blood, obtained in a trial of the OX40 agonist ivuxolimab. The chain employs TRBV29-1 and TRBJ2-5, with 8 bases fitting TRBD1. The CDR3: CSGTGNQETQYF. The CDR3, as DNA: TGCAGCGGGACAGGGAATCAAGAGACCCAGTACTTC.